The 2 T cell receptor beta chains presented below share a single source sample, sequenced in a study of cytomegalovirus exposure and HLA in healthy donors. PCR primers comprised 60 Vbeta and 13 Jbeta primers. Sequencing used immunoSEQ multiplex PCR; TCRdb keeps in-frame clones, though not all of them. Among approximately 220,000 clones listed, about 74% were seen once. The sample consisted of PBMCs. These receptors were obtained from a woman younger than 45 in good health and CMV-seronegative.

This sequence joins TRBV11-2 and TRBJ2-5, with D possibly TRBD1 on 6 matching bases. Germline lookup yields CDR1 SGHAT and CDR2 FQNNGV. The ends were cut back, 1 base at V and 5 bases at J, with 23 bases in the middle. The CDR3 totals 18 residues. The CDR3 spells CASSLGRTALLGSETQYF. CDR3 DNA: TGTGCCAGCAGCTTAGGCCGGACAGCCCTACTAGGAAGTGAGACCCAGTACTTC. The full variable domain, completed using reference TRBV11-2 and TRBJ2-5, is EAGVAQSPRYKIIEKRQSVAFWCNPISGHATLYWYQQILGQGPKLLIQFQNNGVVDDSQLPKDRFSAERLKGVDSTLKIQPAKLEDSAVYLCASSLGRTALLGSETQYFGPGTRLLVL.

The CDR3 nucleotides read TGTGCCATCAGGCTAGCGGGGGGCTATAGCACAGATACGCAGTATTTT. Translating it yields CAIRLAGGYSTDTQYF. V and J are TRBV10-3 and TRBJ2-3; TRBD2 matches 11 bases. This CDR3 comprises 16 residues. Germline CDR1 and CDR2: ENHRY and SYGVKD. The V gene end was trimmed by 6 bases and the J gene end by 0 bases; junction bases not matched to a gene: 5.